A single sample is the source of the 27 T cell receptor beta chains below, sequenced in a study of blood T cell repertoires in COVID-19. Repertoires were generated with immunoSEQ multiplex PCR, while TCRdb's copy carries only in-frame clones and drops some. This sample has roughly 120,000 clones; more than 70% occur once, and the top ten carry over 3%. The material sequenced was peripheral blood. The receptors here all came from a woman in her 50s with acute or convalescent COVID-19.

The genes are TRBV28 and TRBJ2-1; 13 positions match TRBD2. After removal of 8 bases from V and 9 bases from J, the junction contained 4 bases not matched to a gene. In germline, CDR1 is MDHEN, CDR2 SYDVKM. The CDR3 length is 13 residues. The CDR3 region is CASRTSGRVEQFF. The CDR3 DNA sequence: TGTGCCAGCCGGACTAGCGGGAGAGTTGAGCAGTTCTTC.

Written as DNA, the CDR3 is TGTGCCAGCTCACCACCGGGACTTCCCTACGAGCAGTACTTC. Protein product: CASSPPGLPYEQYF. The chain recombines TRBV18 with TRBJ2-7; D may be TRBD2 (6 bases). Deletions cut 0 bases from V and 2 bases from J, with 8 bases between. There are 14 residues in the CDR3. Germline V gene data show CDR1 as KGHSH and CDR2 as LQKENI. Drawing the rest from reference TRBV18 and TRBJ2-7, the complete variable domain is NAGVMQNPRHLVRRRGQEARLRCSPMKGHSHVYWYRQLPEEGLKFMVYLQKENIIDESGMPKERFSAEFPKEGPSILRIQQVVRGDSAAYFCASSPPGLPYEQYFGPGTRLTVT.

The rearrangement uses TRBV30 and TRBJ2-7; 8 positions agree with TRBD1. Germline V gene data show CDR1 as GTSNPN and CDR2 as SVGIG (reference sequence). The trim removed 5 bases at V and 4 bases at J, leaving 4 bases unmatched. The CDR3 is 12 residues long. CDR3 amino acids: CAWEDRAYEQYF. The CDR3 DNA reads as TGTGCCTGGGAGGACAGGGCTTACGAGCAGTACTTC.

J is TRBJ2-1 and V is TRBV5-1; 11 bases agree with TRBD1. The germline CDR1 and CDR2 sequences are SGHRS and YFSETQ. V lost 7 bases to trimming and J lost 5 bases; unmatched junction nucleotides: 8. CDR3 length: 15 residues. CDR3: CASSIRGQGDNEQFF. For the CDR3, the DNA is TGCGCCAGCTCGATTCGGGGACAGGGGGACAATGAGCAGTTCTTC.

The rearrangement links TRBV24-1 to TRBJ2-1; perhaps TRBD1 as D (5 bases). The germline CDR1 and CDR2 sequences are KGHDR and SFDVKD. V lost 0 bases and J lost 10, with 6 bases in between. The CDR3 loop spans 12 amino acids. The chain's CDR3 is CATSDLGAEQFF. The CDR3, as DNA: TGTGCCACCAGTGATTTGGGGGCAGAGCAGTTCTTC.

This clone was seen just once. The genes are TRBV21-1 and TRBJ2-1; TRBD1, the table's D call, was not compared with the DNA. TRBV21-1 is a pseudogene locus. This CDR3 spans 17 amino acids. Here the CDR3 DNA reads TGTGCCAGCAGCAAAGAAGGGGAACAGGGTAGGGACAATGAGCAGTTCTTC. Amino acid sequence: CASSKEGEQGRDNEQFF.

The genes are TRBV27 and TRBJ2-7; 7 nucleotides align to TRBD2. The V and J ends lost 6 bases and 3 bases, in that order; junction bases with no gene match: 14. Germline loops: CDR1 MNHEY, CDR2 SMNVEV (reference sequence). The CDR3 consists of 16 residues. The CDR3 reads CASSRSGVGMLYEQYF. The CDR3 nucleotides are TGTGCCAGCAGCCGAAGCGGGGTGGGGATGCTCTACGAGCAGTACTTC.

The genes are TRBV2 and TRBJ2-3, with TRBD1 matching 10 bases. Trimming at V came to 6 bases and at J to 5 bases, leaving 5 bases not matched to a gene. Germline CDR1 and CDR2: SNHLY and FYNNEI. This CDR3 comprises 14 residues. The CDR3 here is CASSRQGAGDTQYF. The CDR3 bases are TGTGCCAGCAGCCGACAGGGGGCAGGAGATACGCAGTATTTT. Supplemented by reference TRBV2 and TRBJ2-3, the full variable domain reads EPEVTQTPSHQVTQMGQEVILRCVPISNHLYFYWYRQILGQKVEFLVSFYNNEISEKSEIFDDQFSVERPDGSNFTLKIRSTKLEDSAMYFCASSRQGAGDTQYFGPGTRLTVL.

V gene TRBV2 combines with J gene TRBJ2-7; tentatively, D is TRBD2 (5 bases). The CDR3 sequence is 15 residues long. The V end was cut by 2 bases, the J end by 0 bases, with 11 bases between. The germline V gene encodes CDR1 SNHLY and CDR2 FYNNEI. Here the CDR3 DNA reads TGTGCCAGCAGTGAACGAGGGATAAGCTCCTACGAGCAGTACTTC. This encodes CASSERGISSYEQYF.

CDR3 nucleotide sequence: TGCAGTGGACAGGATAACTATGGCTACACCTTC. This encodes CSGQDNYGYTF. The chain links TRBV20-1 to TRBJ1-2, with D tentatively TRBD1 (6 bases). Trimming removed 7 bases from V and 1 base from J, with 7 bases in between. CDR1 is DFQATT, CDR2 SNEGSKA, per germline (reference sequence). This CDR3 is 11 amino acids long.

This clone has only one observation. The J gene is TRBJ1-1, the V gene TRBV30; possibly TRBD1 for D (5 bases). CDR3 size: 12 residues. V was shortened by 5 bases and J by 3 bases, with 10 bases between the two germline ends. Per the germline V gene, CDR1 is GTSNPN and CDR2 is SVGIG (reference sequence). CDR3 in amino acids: CAWDAGDTEAFF. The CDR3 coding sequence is TGTGCCTGGGACGCGGGGGACACTGAAGCTTTCTTT.

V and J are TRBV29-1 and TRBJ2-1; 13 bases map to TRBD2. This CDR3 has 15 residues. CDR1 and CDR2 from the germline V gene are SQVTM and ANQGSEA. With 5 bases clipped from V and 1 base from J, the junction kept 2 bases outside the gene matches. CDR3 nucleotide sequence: TGCAGCGTTCCGACTAGCGGGAGGTCCTACAATGAGCAGTTCTTC. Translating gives CSVPTSGRSYNEQFF.

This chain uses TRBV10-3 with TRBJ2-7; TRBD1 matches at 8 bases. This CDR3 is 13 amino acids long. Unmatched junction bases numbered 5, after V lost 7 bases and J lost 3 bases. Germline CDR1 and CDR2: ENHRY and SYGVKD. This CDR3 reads CAIKETGVYEQYF. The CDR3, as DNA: TGTGCCATCAAAGAGACAGGGGTCTACGAGCAGTACTTC.

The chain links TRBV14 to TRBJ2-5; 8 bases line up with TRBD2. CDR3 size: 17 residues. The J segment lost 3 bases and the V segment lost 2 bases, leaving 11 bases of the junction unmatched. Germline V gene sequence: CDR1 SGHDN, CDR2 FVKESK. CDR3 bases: TGTGCCAGCAGCCAATTGAGCGGGAGAGGGGGAAAAGAGACCCAGTACTTC. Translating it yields CASSQLSGRGGKETQYF.

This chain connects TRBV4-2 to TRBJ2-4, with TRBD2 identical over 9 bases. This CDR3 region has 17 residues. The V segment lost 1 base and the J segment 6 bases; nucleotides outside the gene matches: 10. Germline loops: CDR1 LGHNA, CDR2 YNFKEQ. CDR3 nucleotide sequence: TGTGCCAGCAGCCAAGCACTAGCGGGTACCCCCGGAAACATTCAGTACTTC. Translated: CASSQALAGTPGNIQYF.

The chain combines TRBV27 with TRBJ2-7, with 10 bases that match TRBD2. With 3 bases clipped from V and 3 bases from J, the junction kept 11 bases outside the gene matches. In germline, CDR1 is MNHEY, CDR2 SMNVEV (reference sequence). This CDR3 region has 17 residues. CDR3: CASSLTPSSGRGYEQYF. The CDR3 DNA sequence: TGTGCCAGCAGTTTGACCCCCTCTAGCGGGAGAGGCTACGAGCAGTACTTC.

CDR3 nucleotides: TGTGCCAGTAGTGAACAGGGGGCGGAAGAGACCCAGTACTTC. Translation gives CASSEQGAEETQYF. The J gene is TRBJ2-5, the V gene TRBV19, with 9 positions matching TRBD1. There are 14 residues in the CDR3. V shed 5 bases, J shed 3 bases, and the junction held 4 bases outside the gene matches. Germline assignment: CDR1 LNHDA and CDR2 SQIVND (reference sequence).

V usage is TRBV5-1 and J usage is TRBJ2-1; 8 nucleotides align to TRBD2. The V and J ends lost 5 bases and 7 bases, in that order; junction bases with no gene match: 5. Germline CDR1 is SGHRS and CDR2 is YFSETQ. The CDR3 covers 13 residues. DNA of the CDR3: TGCGCCAGCAGTCGGGAGGGCCGGAATGAGCAGTTCTTC. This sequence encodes CASSREGRNEQFF. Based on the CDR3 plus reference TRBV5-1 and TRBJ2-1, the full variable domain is KAGVTQTPRYLIKTRGQQVTLSCSPISGHRSVSWYQQTPGQGLQFLFEYFSETQRNKGNFPGRFSGRQFSNSRSEMNVSTLELGDSALYLCASSREGRNEQFFGPGTRLTVL.

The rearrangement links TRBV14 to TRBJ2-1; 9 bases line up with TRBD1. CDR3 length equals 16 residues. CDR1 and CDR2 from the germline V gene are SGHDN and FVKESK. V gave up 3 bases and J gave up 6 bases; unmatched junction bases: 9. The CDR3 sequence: CASSHPGGTGSNEQFF. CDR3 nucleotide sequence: TGTGCCAGCAGCCACCCGGGCGGGACAGGGTCCAATGAGCAGTTCTTC.

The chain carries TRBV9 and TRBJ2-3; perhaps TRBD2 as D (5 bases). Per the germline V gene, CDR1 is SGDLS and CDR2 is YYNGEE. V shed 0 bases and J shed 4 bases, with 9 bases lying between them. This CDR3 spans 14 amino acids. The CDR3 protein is CASSVVSGADTQYF. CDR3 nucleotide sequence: TGTGCCAGCAGCGTAGTCTCCGGGGCAGATACGCAGTATTTT.

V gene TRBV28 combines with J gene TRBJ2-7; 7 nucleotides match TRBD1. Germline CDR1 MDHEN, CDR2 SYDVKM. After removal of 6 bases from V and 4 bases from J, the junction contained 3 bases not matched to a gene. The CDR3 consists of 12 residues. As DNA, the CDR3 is TGTGCCAGCAGATTACAGGGGTACGAGCAGTACTTC. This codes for CASRLQGYEQYF.

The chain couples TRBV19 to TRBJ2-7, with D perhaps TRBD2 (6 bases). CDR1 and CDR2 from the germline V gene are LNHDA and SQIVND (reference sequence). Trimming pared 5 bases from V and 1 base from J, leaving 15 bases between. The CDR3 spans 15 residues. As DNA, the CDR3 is TGTGCCAGTAGTGCCCGGGACTTAGTATCCTACGAGCAGTACTTC. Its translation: CASSARDLVSYEQYF.

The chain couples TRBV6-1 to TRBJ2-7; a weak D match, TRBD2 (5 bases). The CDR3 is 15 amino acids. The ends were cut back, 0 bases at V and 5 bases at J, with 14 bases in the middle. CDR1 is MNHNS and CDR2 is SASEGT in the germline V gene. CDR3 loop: CASSEAGRMRDEQYF. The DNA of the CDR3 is TGTGCCAGCAGTGAAGCGGGCAGGATGAGGGACGAGCAGTACTTC.

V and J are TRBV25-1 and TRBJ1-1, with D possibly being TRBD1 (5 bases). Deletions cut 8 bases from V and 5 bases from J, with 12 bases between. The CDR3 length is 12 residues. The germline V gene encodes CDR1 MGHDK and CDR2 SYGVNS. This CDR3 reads CASGQGFTEAFF. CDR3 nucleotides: TGTGCCAGCGGCCAGGGATTTACTGAAGCTTTCTTT.

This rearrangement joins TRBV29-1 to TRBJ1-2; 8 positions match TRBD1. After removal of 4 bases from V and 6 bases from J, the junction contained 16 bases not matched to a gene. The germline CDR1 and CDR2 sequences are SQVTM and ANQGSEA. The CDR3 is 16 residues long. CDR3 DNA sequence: TGCAGCGTTGCGCCAGGACAGGGATGGGTTAGAGATGGCTACACCTTC. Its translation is CSVAPGQGWVRDGYTF.

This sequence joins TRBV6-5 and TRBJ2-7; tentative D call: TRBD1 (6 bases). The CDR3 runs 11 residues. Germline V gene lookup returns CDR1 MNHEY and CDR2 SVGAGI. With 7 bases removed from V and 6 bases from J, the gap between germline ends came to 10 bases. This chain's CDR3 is CASIQGREQYF. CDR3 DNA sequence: TGTGCCAGCATCCAGGGGCGCGAGCAGTACTTC.

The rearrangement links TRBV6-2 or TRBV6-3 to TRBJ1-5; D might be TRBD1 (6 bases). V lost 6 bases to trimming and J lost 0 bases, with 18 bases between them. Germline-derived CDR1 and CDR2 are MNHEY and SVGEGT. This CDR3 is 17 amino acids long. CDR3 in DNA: TGTGCCAGCAGCCCTTGGGGGGGGGCTCTTAGCAATCAGCCCCAGCATTTT. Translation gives CASSPWGGALSNQPQHF.